The sequence of this T cell receptor (beta chain) was determined in a study of a mutant IDH1 vaccine in newly diagnosed glioma. Across the whole study: Vaccination began 4-6 weeks post radiotherapy alone, or with temozolomide cycles. Radiotherapy, temozolomide, or both had been given previously, and both were given to most. It was at week 35 that visit V12 occurred, and at week 47 that visit V13 did.

Time point of the sample: week 47, end of study. In every dose of vaccine, 300 ug of mutant IDH1 20-mer peptide was given alongside topical imiquimod. The CDR3 has 14 amino acids. CDR1 and CDR2 (germline): LGHNA, YSLEER. J gave up 3 bases and V 4 bases, and 5 bases lay outside the gene matches. Using immunoSEQ multiplex PCR, the repertoire was profiled, and TCRdb retains in-frame clones only, with some absent. The sample has roughly 86,000 clones; 75% to 90% are singletons. Study-level results: Patients mounted vaccine-induced immune responses in 90% to 95% of cases.

This clone was picked up a small number of times. Its antigen is not identified. The receptor's source is a man aged 35 to 55 with glioma. The chain couples TRBV4-3 to TRBJ1-1, with 7 bases aligning to TRBD1. The sequenced sample was PBMCs, obtained from a glioma patient whose treatment included an IDH1 peptide vaccine. CDR3 nucleotides: TGCGCCAGCAGCCGAGGACAGGCTGACACTGAAGCTTTCTTT. Protein sequence: CASSRGQADTEAFF.